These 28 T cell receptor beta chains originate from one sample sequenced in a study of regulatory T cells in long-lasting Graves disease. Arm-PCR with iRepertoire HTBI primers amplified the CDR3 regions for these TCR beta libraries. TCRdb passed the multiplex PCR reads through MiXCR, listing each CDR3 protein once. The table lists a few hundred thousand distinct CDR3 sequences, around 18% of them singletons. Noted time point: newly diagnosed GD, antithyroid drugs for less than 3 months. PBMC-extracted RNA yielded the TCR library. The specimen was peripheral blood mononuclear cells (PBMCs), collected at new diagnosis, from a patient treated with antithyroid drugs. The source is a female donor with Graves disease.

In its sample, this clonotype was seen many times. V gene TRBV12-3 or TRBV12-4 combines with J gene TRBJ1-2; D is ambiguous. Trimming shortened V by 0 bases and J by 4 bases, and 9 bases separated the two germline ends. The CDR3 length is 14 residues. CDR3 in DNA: TGTGCCAGCAGTTTAGCGCTGGGCAGCTATGGCTACACCTTC. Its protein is CASSLALGSYGYTF.

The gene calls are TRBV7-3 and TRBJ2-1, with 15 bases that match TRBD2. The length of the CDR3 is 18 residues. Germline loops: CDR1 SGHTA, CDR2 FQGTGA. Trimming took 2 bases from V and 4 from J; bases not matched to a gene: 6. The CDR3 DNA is TGTGCCAGCAGCTTAGTGGGACTAGCGGGAGGTAGATACAATGAGCAGTTCTTC. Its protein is CASSLVGLAGGRYNEQFF.

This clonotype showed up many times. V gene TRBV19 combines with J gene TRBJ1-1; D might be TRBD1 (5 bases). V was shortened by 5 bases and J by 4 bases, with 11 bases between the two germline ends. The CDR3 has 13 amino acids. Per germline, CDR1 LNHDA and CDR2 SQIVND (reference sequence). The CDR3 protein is CASSFLGTTEAFF. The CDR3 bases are TGTGCCAGTAGTTTTCTGGGGACCACTGAAGCTTTCTTT.

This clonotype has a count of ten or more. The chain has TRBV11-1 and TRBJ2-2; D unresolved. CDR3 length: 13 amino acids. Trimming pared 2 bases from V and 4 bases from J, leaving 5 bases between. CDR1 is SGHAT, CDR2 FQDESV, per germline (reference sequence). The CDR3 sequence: CASSLRTTGELFF. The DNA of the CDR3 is TGTGCCAGCAGCTTAAGGACCACCGGGGAGCTGTTTTTT. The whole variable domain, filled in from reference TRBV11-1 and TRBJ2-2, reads EAEVAQSPRYKITEKSQAVAFWCDPISGHATLYWYRQILGQGPELLVQFQDESVVDDSQLPKDRFSAERLKGVDSTLKIQPAELGDSAMYLCASSLRTTGELFFGEGSRLTVL.

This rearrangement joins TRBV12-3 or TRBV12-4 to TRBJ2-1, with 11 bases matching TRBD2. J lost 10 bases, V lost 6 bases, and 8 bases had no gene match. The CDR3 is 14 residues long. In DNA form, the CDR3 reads TGTGCCAGCAGCCCCGGGACTAGCGGCCTAGAGCAGTTCTTC. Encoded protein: CASSPGTSGLEQFF.

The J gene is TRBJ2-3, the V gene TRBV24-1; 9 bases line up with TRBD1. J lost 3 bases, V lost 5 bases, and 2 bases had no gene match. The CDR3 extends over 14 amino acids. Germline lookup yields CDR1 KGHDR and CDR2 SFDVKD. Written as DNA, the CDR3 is TGTGCCACCAGTGGACAGGGGGAGACAGATACGCAGTATTTT. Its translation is CATSGQGETDTQYF.

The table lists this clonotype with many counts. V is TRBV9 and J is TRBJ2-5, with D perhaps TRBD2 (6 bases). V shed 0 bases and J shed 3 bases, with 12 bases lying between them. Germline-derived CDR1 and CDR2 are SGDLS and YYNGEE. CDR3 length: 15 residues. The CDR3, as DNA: TGTGCCAGCAGCGTAGGTCCCCGGAGGGAAGAGACCCAGTACTTC. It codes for CASSVGPRREETQYF. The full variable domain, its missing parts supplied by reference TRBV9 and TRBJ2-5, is DSGVTQTPKHLITATGQRVTLRCSPRSGDLSVYWYQQSLDQGLQFLIQYYNGEERAKGNILERFSAQQFPDLHSELNLSSLELGDSALYFCASSVGPRREETQYFGPGTRLLVL.

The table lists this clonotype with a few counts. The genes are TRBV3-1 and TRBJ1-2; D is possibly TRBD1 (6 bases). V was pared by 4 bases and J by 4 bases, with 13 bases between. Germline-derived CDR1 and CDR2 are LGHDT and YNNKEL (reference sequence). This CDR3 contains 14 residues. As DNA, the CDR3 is TGTGCCAGCAGCCGGGGAGGGGGGATCTATGGCTACACCTTC. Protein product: CASSRGGGIYGYTF.

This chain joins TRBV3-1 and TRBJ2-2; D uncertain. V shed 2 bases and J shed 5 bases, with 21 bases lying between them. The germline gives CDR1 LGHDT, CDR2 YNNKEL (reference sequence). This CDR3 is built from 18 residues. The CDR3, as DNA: TGTGCCAGCAGCCAACCTCTTGGGAACACCCAGAGGACCGGGGAGCTGTTTTTT. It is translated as CASSQPLGNTQRTGELFF.

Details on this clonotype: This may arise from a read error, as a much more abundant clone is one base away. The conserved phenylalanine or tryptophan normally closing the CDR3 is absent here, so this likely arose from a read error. The CDR3 nucleotides read TGTGCCAGCAGCCACCTAGGGGGGGGTCAAGAGACCCAGTACCTC. It is translated as CASSHLGGGQETQYL. V gene TRBV7-2 combines with J gene TRBJ2-5, with a tentative D call TRBD2 (7 bases). Germline CDR1 reads SGHTA; CDR2 reads FQGNSA. V dropped 5 bases and J dropped 2 bases, with 15 bases sitting between them. The CDR3 totals 15 residues.

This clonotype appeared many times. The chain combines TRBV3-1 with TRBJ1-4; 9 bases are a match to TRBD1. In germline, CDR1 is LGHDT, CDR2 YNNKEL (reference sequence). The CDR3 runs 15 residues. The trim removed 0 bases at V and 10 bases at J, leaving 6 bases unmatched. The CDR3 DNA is TGTGCCAGCAGCCAAGAGGGGACAGGGATAGGAAAACTGTTTTTT. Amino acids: CASSQEGTGIGKLFF.

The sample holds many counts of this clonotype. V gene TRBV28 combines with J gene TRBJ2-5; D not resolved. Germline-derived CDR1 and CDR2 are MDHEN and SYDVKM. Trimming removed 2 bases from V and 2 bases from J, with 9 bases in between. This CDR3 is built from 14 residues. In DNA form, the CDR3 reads TGTGCCAGCAGTTTAGGACGGTTACAAGAGACCCAGTACTTC. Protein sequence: CASSLGRLQETQYF.

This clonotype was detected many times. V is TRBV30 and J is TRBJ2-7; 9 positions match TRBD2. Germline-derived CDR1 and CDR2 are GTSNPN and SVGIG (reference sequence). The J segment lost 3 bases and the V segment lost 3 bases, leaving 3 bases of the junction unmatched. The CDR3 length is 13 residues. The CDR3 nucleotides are TGTGCCTGGAGGGCTAGCGGGGTCTACGAGCAGTACTTC. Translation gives CAWRASGVYEQYF.

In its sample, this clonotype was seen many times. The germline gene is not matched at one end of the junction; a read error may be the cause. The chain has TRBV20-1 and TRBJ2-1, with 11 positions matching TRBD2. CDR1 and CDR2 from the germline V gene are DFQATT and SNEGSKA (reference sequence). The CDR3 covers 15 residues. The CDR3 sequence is CSAPLAGGSSNEQFF. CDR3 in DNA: TGCAGTGCACCCCTAGCGGGAGGCTCCTCCAATGAGCAGTTCTTC.

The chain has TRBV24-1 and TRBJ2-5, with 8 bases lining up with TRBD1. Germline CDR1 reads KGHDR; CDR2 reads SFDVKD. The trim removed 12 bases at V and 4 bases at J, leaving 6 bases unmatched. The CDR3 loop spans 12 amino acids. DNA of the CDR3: TGTGCCGTACAGGGGGGAGCAGAGACCCAGTACTTC. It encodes CAVQGGAETQYF.

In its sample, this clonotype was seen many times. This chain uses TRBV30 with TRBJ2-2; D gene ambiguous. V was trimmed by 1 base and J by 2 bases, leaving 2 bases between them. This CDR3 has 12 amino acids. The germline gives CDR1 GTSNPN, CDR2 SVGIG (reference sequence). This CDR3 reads CAWSDNTGELFF. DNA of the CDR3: TGTGCCTGGAGTGACAACACCGGGGAGCTGTTTTTT.

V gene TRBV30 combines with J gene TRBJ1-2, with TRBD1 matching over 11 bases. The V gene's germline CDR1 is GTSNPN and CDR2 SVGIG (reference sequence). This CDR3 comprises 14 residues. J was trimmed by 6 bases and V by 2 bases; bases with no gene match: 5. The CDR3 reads CAWSPGQGADGYTF. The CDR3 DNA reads TGTGCCTGGAGTCCAGGACAGGGGGCGGATGGCTACACCTTC.

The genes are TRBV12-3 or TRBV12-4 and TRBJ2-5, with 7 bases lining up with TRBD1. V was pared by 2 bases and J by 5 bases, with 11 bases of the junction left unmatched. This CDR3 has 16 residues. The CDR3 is CASSLSSGQSGETQYF. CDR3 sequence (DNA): TGTGCCAGCAGTTTATCTTCGGGACAGTCAGGGGAGACCCAGTACTTC.

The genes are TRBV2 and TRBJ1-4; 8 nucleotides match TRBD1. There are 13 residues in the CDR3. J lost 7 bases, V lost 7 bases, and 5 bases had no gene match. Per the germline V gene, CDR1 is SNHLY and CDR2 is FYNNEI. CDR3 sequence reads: CASTRTGSEKLFF. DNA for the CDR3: TGTGCCAGCACCCGGACAGGGTCTGAAAAACTGTTTTTT.

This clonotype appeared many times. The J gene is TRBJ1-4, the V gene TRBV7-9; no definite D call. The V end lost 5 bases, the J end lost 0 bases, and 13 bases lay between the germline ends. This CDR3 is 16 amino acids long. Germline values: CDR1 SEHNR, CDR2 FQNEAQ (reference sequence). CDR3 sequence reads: CASSMGLGATNEKLFF. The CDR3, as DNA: TGTGCCAGCAGCATGGGGTTAGGAGCAACTAATGAAAAACTGTTTTTT. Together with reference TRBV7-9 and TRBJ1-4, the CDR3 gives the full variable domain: DTGVSQNPRHKITKRGQNVTFRCDPISEHNRLYWYRQTLGQGPEFLTYFQNEAQLEKSRLLSDRFSAERPKGSFSTLEIQRTEQGDSAMYLCASSMGLGATNEKLFFGSGTQLSVL.

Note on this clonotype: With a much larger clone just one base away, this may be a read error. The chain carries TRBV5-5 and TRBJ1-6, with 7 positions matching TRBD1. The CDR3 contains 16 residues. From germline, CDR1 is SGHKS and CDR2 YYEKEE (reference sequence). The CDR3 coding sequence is TGTGCCAGCAGCTTGGAGGTCGGGACAGCTAATTCACCCCCCCACTTT. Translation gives CASSLEVGTANSPPHF.

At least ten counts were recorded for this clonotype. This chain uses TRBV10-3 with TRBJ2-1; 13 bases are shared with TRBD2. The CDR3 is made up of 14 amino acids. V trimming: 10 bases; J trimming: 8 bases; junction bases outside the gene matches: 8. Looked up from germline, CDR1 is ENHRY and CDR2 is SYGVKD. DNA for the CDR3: TGTGCCACAAGACTAGCGGGAGGAGAAGATGAGCAGTTCTTC. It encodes CATRLAGGEDEQFF.

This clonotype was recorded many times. The DNA of the CDR3 is TGTGCCAGCAGCCCGGGACAGATATATAGCAATCAGCCCCAGCATTTT. Protein product: CASSPGQIYSNQPQHF. The V gene is TRBV5-5, the J gene TRBJ1-5; TRBD1 matches at 7 bases. CDR3 length: 16 amino acids. Per germline, CDR1 SGHKS and CDR2 YYEKEE (reference sequence). The V segment lost 4 bases and the J segment 0 bases; nucleotides outside the gene matches: 7.

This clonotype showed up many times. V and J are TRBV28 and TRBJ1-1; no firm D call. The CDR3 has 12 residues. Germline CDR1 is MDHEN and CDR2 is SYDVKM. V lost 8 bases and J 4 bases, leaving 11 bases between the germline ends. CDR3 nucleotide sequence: TGTGCCAGCCTTCAGTGGGGCACTGAAGCTTTCTTT. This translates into CASLQWGTEAFF. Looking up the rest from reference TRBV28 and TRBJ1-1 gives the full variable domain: DVKVTQSSRYLVKRTGEKVFLECVQDMDHENMFWYRQDPGLGLRLIYFSYDVKMKEKGDIPEGYSVSREKKERFSLILESASTNQTSMYLCASLQWGTEAFFGQGTRLTVV.

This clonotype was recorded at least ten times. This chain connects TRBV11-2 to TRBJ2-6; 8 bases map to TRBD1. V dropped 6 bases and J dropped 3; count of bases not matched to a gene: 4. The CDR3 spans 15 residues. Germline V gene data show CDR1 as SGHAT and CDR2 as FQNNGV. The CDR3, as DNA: TGTGCCAGCAGGCAGGGGGCTGGTGGGGCCAACGTCCTGACTTTC. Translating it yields CASRQGAGGANVLTF.

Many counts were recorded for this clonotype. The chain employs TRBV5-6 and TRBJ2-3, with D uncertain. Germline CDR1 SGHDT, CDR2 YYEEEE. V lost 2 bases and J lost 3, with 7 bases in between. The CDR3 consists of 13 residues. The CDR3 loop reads CASSFRKTDTQYF. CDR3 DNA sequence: TGTGCCAGCAGCTTTAGGAAGACAGATACGCAGTATTTT.

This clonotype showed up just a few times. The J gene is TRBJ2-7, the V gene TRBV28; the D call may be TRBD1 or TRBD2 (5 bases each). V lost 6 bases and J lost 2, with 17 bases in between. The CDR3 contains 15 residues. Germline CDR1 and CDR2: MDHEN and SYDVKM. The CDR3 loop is CASSAGAVIPYEQYF. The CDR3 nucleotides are TGTGCCAGCAGCGCCGGGGCGGTAATCCCCTACGAGCAGTACTTC.

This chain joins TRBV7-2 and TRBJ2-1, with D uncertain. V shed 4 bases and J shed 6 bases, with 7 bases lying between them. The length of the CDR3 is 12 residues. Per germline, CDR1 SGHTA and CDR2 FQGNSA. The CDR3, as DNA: TGTGCCAGCAGCTCCTTCTCCAATGAGCAGTTCTTC. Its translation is CASSSFSNEQFF. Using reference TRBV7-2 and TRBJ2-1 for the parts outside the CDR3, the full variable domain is GAGVSQSPSNKVTEKGKDVELRCDPISGHTALYWYRQSLGQGLEFLIYFQGNSAPDKSGLPSDRFSAERTGGSVSTLTIQRTQQEDSAVYLCASSSFSNEQFFGPGTRLTVL.